This TCR beta chain was observed in a study of CD8 T cells in ankylosing spondylitis. This clonotype was seen many times. The antigen is not known. Germline loops: CDR1 PRHDT, CDR2 FYEKMQ (reference sequence). J was trimmed by 9 bases and V by 5 bases; bases with no gene match: 4. The CDR3 is 14 residues long. TCRdb passed the 5' RACE reads through MiXCR, listing each CDR3 protein once. The sample lists about 240,000 distinct CDR3 sequences, about 10% occurring once. Study-wide results and caveats: It appeared that ankylosing spondylitis blood was characterized by a TCR beta motif of 8 or 9 highly homologous variants.

The receptor comes from a male donor with ankylosing spondylitis or in good health (not recorded which). The sample consisted of blood, either unsorted or a sorted T cell fraction (not recorded which). This chain uses TRBV13 with TRBJ1-6; TRBD1 matches at 10 bases. CDR3 nucleotides: TGTGCCAGCAGCCGCCGGGACAGGGGTTCACCCCTCCACTTT. Amino acid sequence: CASSRRDRGSPLHF.